The 2 T cell receptor beta chains listed next were all sequenced from one sample in a study of T cells after yellow fever vaccination. TCRdb independently ran MiXCR on the 5' RACE reads; one entry per CDR3 protein. This sample yields some 350,000 distinct CDR3 sequences, of which about 9.9% are seen a single time; 18% belongs to the top ten. Sequencing was performed on PBMCs, taken on the day of the first yellow fever vaccination. Receptors originate from a man aged 18-30 years who received the YFV17D yellow fever vaccine.

This rearrangement joins TRBV27 to TRBJ1-2; a possible D gene is TRBD1 (5 bases). The CDR3 runs 14 residues. CDR1 is MNHEY, CDR2 SMNVEV, per germline (reference sequence). V lost 3 bases to trimming and J lost 14 bases, with 22 bases between them. The CDR3 DNA sequence: TGTGCCAGCAGTTTGATACGGGTCGGGACCCCGGGGACCTTC. Translation: CASSLIRVGTPGTF.

With regard to this clonotype: A much larger clone lies a single base off, so this may be a read error. V gene TRBV3-1 combines with J gene TRBJ1-5; D remains unclear. Looked up from germline, CDR1 is LGHDT and CDR2 is YNNKEL (reference sequence). Trimming cost V 0 bases and J 5 bases, with 8 bases left between them. CDR3 length equals 14 residues. The CDR3 loop is CASSQEVNDQPQHF. CDR3 coding DNA: TGTGCCAGCAGCCAAGAGGTGAACGATCAGCCCCAGCATTTT.